These T cell receptor beta chains were read from a single sample in a study of T cell clones after liver transplantation. Using immunoSEQ multiplex PCR, the repertoire was profiled, and TCRdb retains in-frame clones only, with some absent. The sample contains about 99,000 clones, around 83% of which appear only once. The sequenced sample was CD4+ T cells from blood, obtained before liver transplant. These receptors were collected from a human donor who received a liver transplant. Both conserved end residues are part of each CDR3. D genes are given only for firm matches. The size of a clone is reported for some rows only, either as once, few or many, or as a class for expanded clones.

cdr3_length	j_call	v_call	clone_size	d_call	cdr3_aa	cdr3_nt
15	TRBJ2-5	TRBV18	NA	NA	CASSPSEGTPWGQYF	TGTGCCAGCTCACCAAGTGAGGGTACCCCGTGGGGCCAGTACTTC
13	TRBJ2-5	TRBV10-1	NA	TRBD1	CASRSQGQETQYF	TGCGCCAGCAGATCACAGGGGCAAGAGACCCAGTACTTC
13	TRBJ2-7	TRBV28	NA	NA	CASSLGTPQVQYF	TGTGCCAGCAGTTTGGGGACCCCTCAAGTTCAGTACTTC
14	TRBJ2-7	TRBV2	NA	TRBD1	CASRAGTGNLEQYF	TGTGCCAGCAGGGCCGGGACAGGGAATCTCGAGCAGTACTTC
15	TRBJ2-2	TRBV6-5	NA	NA	CASRTGNHLTGELFF	TGTGCCAGCAGAACCGGCAACCACCTGACCGGGGAGCTGTTTTTT
14	TRBJ1-3	TRBV18	once	NA	CASSEGLSGNTIYF	TGTGCCAGCTCGGAGGGTCTCTCTGGAAACACCATATATTTT
13	TRBJ1-1	TRBV2	NA	TRBD1	CASRLTTGGLAFF	TGTGCCAGCAGGCTTACCACAGGGGGTTTAGCTTTCTTT
15	TRBJ2-5	TRBV7-9	NA	NA	CASSSPRALGETQYF	TGTGCCAGCAGCTCCCCGAGGGCCCTGGGAGAGACCCAGTACTTC
17	TRBJ2-3	TRBV9	NA	NA	CASSVGKIGLATDTQYF	TGTGCCAGCAGCGTAGGAAAAATCGGACTTGCCACAGATACGCAGTATTTT
19	TRBJ2-5	TRBV6-1	few	NA	CASSDFLTQGRGLQETQYF	TGTGCCAGCAGTGATTTCTTGACACAGGGGCGGGGGTTACAAGAGACCCAGTACTTC
16	TRBJ1-2	TRBV6-5	NA	NA	CASSYVGAFMNYGYTF	TGTGCCAGCAGTTACGTAGGGGCGTTTATGAACTATGGCTACACCTTC
15	TRBJ2-1	TRBV6-5	many	TRBD1	CASSGPGTGNNEQFF	TGTGCCAGCAGTGGTCCCGGGACAGGGAACAATGAGCAGTTCTTC